This T cell receptor (beta chain) appears in the sequencing data of a study of blood T cell repertoires in COVID-19. Study-level information: Acute and convalescent COVID-19 specimens originated in the United States, Italy and Spain. T cells, B-cell-depleted T cells, or PBMCs supplied cDNA or gDNA.

Seattle researchers signed up patients amid active infection and tracked them longitudinally. Germline V gene data show CDR1 as SEHNR and CDR2 as FQNEAQ (reference sequence). The CDR3 length is 12 residues. The V segment lost 3 bases and the J segment 5 bases; nucleotides outside the gene matches: 1. This clone was counted only a few times. Original analysis: The assay estimated nucleated cells by amplifying reference gene primers. TCRdb's table, derived via immunoSEQ multiplex PCR, lists solely in-frame clones and lacks some. V, J and clone size derive from that table, while D and trimming were established from the DNA sequence. The table has around 460,000 clones, around nine tenths seen once.

The receptor was derived from a man aged 18 to 29 with COVID-19, enrolled during active disease. The gene calls are TRBV7-9 and TRBJ2-7; 7 bases fit TRBD1. The sequencing sample was made of peripheral blood. In DNA form, the CDR3 reads TGTGCCAGCAGCTTTACAGGGGACGAGCAGTACTTC. This translates into CASSFTGDEQYF.